This is a list of T cell receptor beta chains from one sample in a study of T-cell memory formation after mild COVID-19. TCRdb re-derived calls from the 5' RACE reads in MiXCR, one entry per CDR3 protein. The sample includes 100,000 to 150,000 distinct CDR3 sequences, approximately 6.3% of them seen just once. Sequencing used PBMCs or a T cell subset sorted from them (not recorded which). The receptor set was obtained from an adult woman who had mild COVID-19 (a few samples of this study predate the infection). Cell type and time point are not known. CDR3s include the opening cysteine and the closing phenylalanine or tryptophan. D genes are given only for firm matches. Some rows mark clone size as missing; the rest say once, few, many or name a class of expanded clone.

D gene	clone size	V gene	J gene	CDR3 protein	CDR3 DNA
-	-	TRBV5-1	TRBJ2-7	CASSLAYGGPYEQYF	TGCGCCAGCAGCTTGGCCTACGGGGGGCCCTACGAGCAGTACTTC
-	many	TRBV4-1	TRBJ2-2	CASSQDRQNNGELFF	TGCGCCAGCAGCCAAGACAGGCAAAACAACGGGGAGCTGTTTTTT
-	-	TRBV12-3/TRBV12-4	TRBJ2-3	CASSLTRLAAPEADTQYF	TGTGCCAGCAGTTTAACTAGACTGGCCGCTCCCGAAGCAGATACGCAGTATTTT
-	few	TRBV20-1	TRBJ2-7	CSASASVAYEQYF	TGCAGTGCTAGCGCATCGGTTGCCTACGAGCAGTACTTC
TRBD2	-	TRBV6-5	TRBJ2-2	CASSTRWTGGGELFF	TGTGCCAGCAGTACACGCTGGACGGGAGGCGGGGAGCTGTTTTTT
-	many	TRBV5-1	TRBJ1-1	CASSLSPVGMNTEAFF	TGCGCCAGCAGCTTGTCCCCAGTGGGCATGAACACTGAAGCTTTCTTT
TRBD2	few	TRBV4-1	TRBJ2-2	CASSYRAGTSGGPNTGELFF	TGCGCCAGCAGCTACAGAGCCGGGACTAGCGGGGGCCCGAACACCGGGGAGCTGTTTTTT
-	-	TRBV25-1	TRBJ1-2	CASSSLGGVDYGYTF	TGTGCCAGCAGTTCCCTGGGAGGGGTTGACTATGGCTACACCTTC
-	-	TRBV3-1	TRBJ2-1	CASSYSPGARGNEQFF	TGTGCCAGCAGCTACAGCCCGGGGGCTAGGGGGAATGAGCAGTTCTTC
-	-	TRBV10-2	TRBJ2-7	CASCSGGYEQYF	TGCGCCAGCTGTTCGGGCGGATACGAGCAGTACTTC
TRBD2	-	TRBV2	TRBJ2-1	CASSERASGRGSSYNEQFF	TGTGCCAGCAGTGAACGAGCTAGCGGGAGGGGTAGCTCCTACAATGAGCAGTTCTTC
TRBD1	many	TRBV12-3/TRBV12-4	TRBJ2-2	CASSLGTGGLSGELFF	TGTGCCAGCAGTCTCGGGACAGGGGGCCTTTCCGGGGAGCTGTTTTTT
TRBD1	few	TRBV7-9	TRBJ1-2	CASSLTAPTGAAYGYTF	TGTGCCAGCAGCTTAACGGCCCCCACAGGGGCTGCTTATGGCTACACCTTC
TRBD2	few	TRBV20-1	TRBJ2-1	CSAKSSGRASYNEQFF	TGCAGTGCCAAAAGCAGCGGGAGGGCTTCATACAATGAGCAGTTCTTC
TRBD1	many	TRBV2	TRBJ2-1	CASSGAGGYNEQFF	TGTGCCAGCAGTGGGGCAGGGGGTTACAATGAGCAGTTCTTC
-	many	TRBV7-9	TRBJ1-5	CASSYYRDELQILPQHF	TGTGCCAGCAGCTATTACCGGGACGAATTACAAATCCTGCCCCAGCATTTT
TRBD2	few	TRBV12-3/TRBV12-4	TRBJ2-3	CASSFLAGGGTDTQYF	TGTGCCAGCAGTTTCTTAGCGGGGGGAGGCACAGATACGCAGTATTTT
TRBD1	few	TRBV18	TRBJ1-1	CASSPLGRQGGAMNTEAFF	TGTGCCAGCTCACCATTGGGGAGACAGGGGGGCGCGATGAACACTGAAGCTTTCTTT
TRBD2	few	TRBV5-4	TRBJ2-5	CASSGWGGNQETQYF	TGTGCCAGCAGCGGCTGGGGGGGGAACCAAGAGACCCAGTACTTC
TRBD1	-	TRBV12-3/TRBV12-4	TRBJ2-3	CASSQDRGQDTQYF	TGTGCCAGCAGTCAAGACAGGGGGCAAGATACGCAGTATTTT
-	many	TRBV5-1	TRBJ2-5	CASSLAGVQETQYF	TGCGCCAGCAGCTTGGCCGGAGTTCAAGAGACCCAGTACTTC
TRBD1	-	TRBV5-5	TRBJ2-7	CASSRDRGLYEQHF	TGTGCCAGCAGTCGGGACAGGGGGCTCTACGAGCAGCACTTC
-	few	TRBV30	TRBJ2-7	CAWRVGESSYEQYF	TGTGCCTGGAGAGTCGGAGAGAGCTCCTACGAGCAGTACTTC
TRBD2	many	TRBV5-1	TRBJ2-1	CASSRGVQRNEQFF	TGCGCCAGCAGCCGGGGGGTCCAAAGGAATGAGCAGTTCTTC
TRBD1	few	TRBV7-2	TRBJ2-7	CASSTRTGAYEQYF	TGTGCCAGCAGCACCCGGACAGGGGCCTACGAGCAGTACTTC
-	many	TRBV12-3/TRBV12-4	TRBJ2-3	CASSGKDTQYF	TGTGCCAGCAGTGGTAAAGATACGCAGTATTTT
-	many	TRBV12-3/TRBV12-4	TRBJ2-5	CASSLGGKETQYF	TGTGCCAGCAGTTTAGGAGGGAAGGAGACCCAGTACTTC
TRBD2	few	TRBV6-4	TRBJ2-1	CASSDDGSGRADEQFF	TGTGCCAGCAGTGACGATGGCAGCGGGAGGGCCGATGAGCAGTTCTTC
TRBD1	few	TRBV11-2	TRBJ1-1	CASSLDGRQGAPAEAFF	TGTGCCAGCAGCTTAGATGGTAGGCAGGGGGCGCCCGCTGAAGCTTTCTTT
-	many	TRBV5-6	TRBJ2-3	CASSRSRVDTQYF	TGTGCCAGCAGCCGAAGCCGGGTAGATACGCAGTATTTT
-	-	TRBV12-3/TRBV12-4	TRBJ1-2	CASSHRVPNYGYTF	TGTGCCAGCAGTCACAGGGTTCCGAACTATGGCTACACCTTC
TRBD1	many	TRBV20-1	TRBJ2-6	CSARPPGTAHSGANVLTF	TGCAGTGCTAGACCCCCTGGGACAGCCCACTCTGGGGCCAACGTCCTGACTTTC
-	few	TRBV5-6	TRBJ1-4	CASSLAGHPSGEKLFF	TGTGCCAGCAGCTTGGCGGGACACCCGAGTGGTGAAAAACTGTTTTTT
-	few	TRBV6-5	TRBJ1-5	CASSYWVGQPQHF	TGTGCCAGCAGTTACTGGGTCGGGCAGCCCCAGCATTTT
-	many	TRBV29-1	TRBJ1-1	CSVEVYQGLGTEAFF	TGCAGCGTTGAAGTTTATCAGGGTCTGGGCACTGAAGCTTTCTTT
TRBD2	-	TRBV18	TRBJ2-3	CASSPRLADTDTQYF	TGTGCCAGCTCACCACGACTAGCAGACACAGATACGCAGTATTTT
-	many	TRBV7-8	TRBJ2-7	CASSPRRATNEQYF	TGTGCCAGCAGCCCTAGGAGGGCAACCAACGAGCAGTACTTC
-	-	TRBV12-3/TRBV12-4	TRBJ1-5	CASSYDRDTYSNQPQHF	TGTGCCAGCAGTTACGATCGGGACACCTATAGCAATCAGCCCCAGCATTTT
-	few	TRBV5-1	TRBJ2-7	CASSFQGSSSYEQYF	TGCGCCAGCAGCTTCCAGGGCAGTTCCTCCTACGAGCAGTACTTC
-	few	TRBV18	TRBJ1-6	CASSREYNSPLHF	TGTGCCAGCTCACGGGAATATAATTCACCCCTCCACTTT
-	few	TRBV6-5	TRBJ2-7	CASSYSGELPREQYF	TGTGCCAGCAGTTACTCGGGGGAACTCCCTCGCGAGCAGTACTTC
TRBD1	-	TRBV5-1	TRBJ2-3	CASSSGTGGSDTQYF	TGCGCCAGCAGCTCCGGGACAGGGGGTTCAGATACGCAGTATTTT
-	few	TRBV3-1	TRBJ1-1	CASSQVAGYTEAFF	TGTGCCAGCAGCCAAGTGGCGGGTTACACTGAAGCTTTCTTT
-	few	TRBV15	TRBJ1-2	CATSRGDKYGYTF	TGTGCCACCAGCAGGGGTGATAAATATGGCTACACCTTC
TRBD2	-	TRBV7-9	TRBJ2-3	CASSPLAGVDTQYF	TGTGCCAGCAGCCCCTTGGCGGGGGTAGATACGCAGTATTTT
-	many	TRBV20-1	TRBJ2-5	CSARVGQKTQYF	TGCAGTGCTAGAGTAGGACAGAAGACCCAGTACTTC
-	few	TRBV7-2	TRBJ1-2	CASSLQGKANYGYTF	TGTGCCAGCAGCTTACAGGGGAAAGCTAACTATGGCTACACCTTC
TRBD1	many	TRBV7-2	TRBJ2-3	CASSLRQGADTQYF	TGTGCCAGCAGCTTGCGACAGGGGGCAGATACGCAGTATTTT
-	few	TRBV29-1	TRBJ2-1	CSVGVSSYNEQFF	TGCAGCGTAGGGGTTTCATCCTACAATGAGCAGTTCTTC
-	-	TRBV5-1	TRBJ2-2	CASSFRLANTGELFF	TGCGCCAGCAGCTTTCGCCTAGCGAACACCGGGGAGCTGTTTTTT
TRBD1	-	TRBV12-3/TRBV12-4	TRBJ1-2	CASSPGEGARVSGYTF	TGTGCCAGCAGTCCAGGGGAGGGGGCTAGGGTTAGTGGCTACACCTTC
-	few	TRBV11-2	TRBJ2-2	CASSLDLRNTGELFF	TGTGCCAGCAGCTTAGATCTGCGGAACACCGGGGAGCTGTTTTTT
TRBD2	many	TRBV5-1	TRBJ2-7	CASSSSGGIYEQYF	TGCGCCAGCAGCTCCAGCGGGGGGATTTACGAGCAGTACTTC
-	many	TRBV20-1	TRBJ1-6	CSAGDRNSPLHF	TGCAGTGCTGGTGACAGAAATTCACCCCTCCACTTT
TRBD1	-	TRBV9	TRBJ2-7	CASSATDRATYEQYF	TGTGCCAGCAGCGCCACGGACAGGGCTACCTACGAGCAGTACTTC
-	few	TRBV5-1	TRBJ1-5	CASSLEVNQPQHF	TGCGCCAGCAGCTTGGAAGTCAATCAGCCCCAGCATTTT
-	many	TRBV4-2	TRBJ1-1	CASSQGDGPNTEAFF	TGTGCCAGCAGCCAAGGGGACGGGCCGAACACTGAAGCTTTCTTT
TRBD1	-	TRBV6-6	TRBJ2-1	CASRQGAGEQFF	TGTGCCAGTCGACAGGGGGCGGGTGAGCAGTTCTTC
-	many	TRBV5-5	TRBJ2-1	CASSPQPQGLRDEQFF	TGTGCCAGCAGCCCACAACCTCAGGGCTTGAGGGATGAGCAGTTCTTC
TRBD1	many	TRBV30	TRBJ1-4	CAWNFGAGGREKLFF	TGTGCCTGGAATTTCGGAGCAGGGGGCCGTGAAAAACTGTTTTTT